This T cell receptor (beta chain) appears in the sequencing data of a study of T cell responses to AZD1222 COVID-19 vaccine. Findings and limits, study-wide: Females outnumbered males among donors, who were mostly white British; clonal diversity was possibly underestimated.

Using immunoSEQ multiplex PCR, the repertoire was profiled, and TCRdb retains in-frame clones only, with some absent. The table has more than 95,000 clones, 90% seen once; the top ten hold around 4.8%. This CDR3 contains 17 residues. Trimming left V 0 bases short and J 7 bases short, with 22 bases between. Germline CDR1 is SGDLS and CDR2 is YYNGEE. In the case of this clone: Its specificity is not known.

This receptor was identified in an adult in good health. This rearrangement joins TRBV9 to TRBJ1-1, with D possibly being TRBD1 (6 bases). The sample in question was peripheral blood, obtained on day 0 of AZD1222 vaccination. CDR3 sequence reads: CASSVDSESRGIDEAFF. As DNA, the CDR3 is TGTGCCAGCAGCGTAGATTCGGAGTCCAGGGGAATTGATGAAGCTTTCTTT.